This T cell receptor (beta chain) appears in the sequencing data of a study of STAT5B mutations in CD4+ large granular lymphocyte leukemia. Sequencing was at survey level. Sequenced by immunoSEQ multiplex PCR; TCRdb stores in-frame clones only, minus some. The sample consists of about 38,000 clones, around 72% of them appearing once. CDR1 LNHNV and CDR2 YYDKDF come from the germline V gene (reference sequence). V lost 4 bases and J 13 bases, leaving 16 bases between the germline ends. This CDR3 spans 12 amino acids. General study findings and limits: CD4-sorted patient repertoires seemed more clonal than healthy CD4+ repertoires.

Concerning this clone: The target antigen is unknown.

The rearrangement links TRBV15 to TRBJ1-2; unclear D gene. This TCR came from a human donor in good health. Specimen: CD4+ T cells from blood buffy coats. The CDR3 DNA sequence: TGTGCCACCAGCATTTCTAGGGAAACCCCCACCTTC. Protein product: CATSISRETPTF.